One and the same sample provided the 25 T cell receptor beta chains below, sequenced in a study of blood T cell repertoires in COVID-19. Repertoires were generated with immunoSEQ multiplex PCR, while TCRdb's copy carries only in-frame clones and drops some. The table shows fewer than 65,000 clones, with 90% occurring only once. Sequenced sample: peripheral blood. The source of these receptors is a human donor in a cohort sampled during active COVID-19.

This chain connects TRBV5-1 to TRBJ1-1, with TRBD1 matching 9 bases. This CDR3 is 15 amino acids long. Germline V gene data show CDR1 as SGHRS and CDR2 as YFSETQ. After removal of 4 bases from V and 6 bases from J, the junction contained 10 bases not matched to a gene. In DNA, the CDR3 is TGCGCCAGCAGCACCTCACAGGGGGCCGCCTCTGAAGCTTTCTTT. It specifies CASSTSQGAASEAFF.

This chain joins TRBV25-1 and TRBJ2-7, with 10 bases lining up with TRBD1. The V gene end was trimmed by 6 bases and the J gene end by 3 bases; junction bases not matched to a gene: 5. The germline V gene has CDR1 MGHDK and CDR2 SYGVNS. CDR3 length: 14 amino acids. CDR3 amino acids: CASRAGTGVYEQYF. Written as DNA, the CDR3 is TGTGCCAGCAGGGCCGGGACAGGGGTCTACGAGCAGTACTTC.

This clone was found a few times. The chain carries TRBV25-1 and TRBJ1-6; 9 bases line up with TRBD1. The V gene's germline CDR1 is MGHDK and CDR2 SYGVNS. There are 15 residues in the CDR3. The V segment lost 4 bases and the J segment 10 bases; nucleotides outside the gene matches: 8. The CDR3 loop reads CASSAPTGGPSPLHF. In nucleotides, the CDR3 is TGTGCCAGCAGTGCCCCAACAGGGGGCCCGTCACCCCTCCACTTT.

V and J are TRBV5-1 and TRBJ2-7; TRBD1 might be the D (5 bases). This CDR3 spans 12 amino acids. CDR1 and CDR2 from the germline V gene are SGHRS and YFSETQ. V lost 4 bases and J lost 3, with 8 bases in between. The CDR3: CASSVQGYEQYF. The CDR3 bases are TGCGCCAGCAGCGTCCAGGGCTACGAGCAGTACTTC.

V is TRBV2 and J is TRBJ2-7, with 8 nucleotides matching TRBD2. This CDR3 has 15 amino acids. CDR1 SNHLY and CDR2 FYNNEI come from the germline V gene. Germline trimming cut 0 bases from V and 5 bases from J; bases unmatched to any gene: 6. In DNA, the CDR3 is TGTGCCAGCAGTGAAGCCCGGACTAGCCTCCACGAGCAGTACTTC. It encodes CASSEARTSLHEQYF.

The J gene is TRBJ1-5, the V gene TRBV2; 8 nucleotides align to TRBD1. After removal of 5 bases from V and 4 bases from J, the junction contained 7 bases not matched to a gene. This CDR3 is 15 amino acids long. Germline V gene data show CDR1 as SNHLY and CDR2 as FYNNEI. CDR3 bases: TGTGCCAGCAGTTTACAGGGGGGCAATAATCAGCCCCAGCATTTT. It translates to CASSLQGGNNQPQHF.

In this sample, this clone turned up once. The rearrangement links TRBV11-2 to TRBJ2-3, with 9 bases aligning to TRBD2. CDR1 and CDR2 (germline): SGHAT, FQNNGV. Trimming removed 4 bases from V and 0 bases from J; junction bases left unmatched: 5. The CDR3 covers 16 residues. CDR3 DNA sequence: TGTGCCAGCAGCTCTCTGGCGGGAGGGAGCACAGATACGCAGTATTTT. Residues: CASSSLAGGSTDTQYF.

This rearrangement joins TRBV2 to TRBJ2-5, with TRBD1 matching over 7 bases. CDR3 size: 13 residues. The germline gives CDR1 SNHLY, CDR2 FYNNEI. The trim removed 4 bases at V and 5 bases at J, leaving 4 bases unmatched. The CDR3 reads CASSGGGRETQYF. Written as DNA, the CDR3 is TGTGCCAGCAGTGGAGGGGGCCGGGAGACCCAGTACTTC.

CDR3 protein: CASTPGDTQYF. The CDR3 nucleotides are TGTGCCAGCACCCCAGGCGATACGCAGTATTTT. The chain couples TRBV2 to TRBJ2-3; D is unclear. This CDR3 is built from 11 residues. V was shortened by 7 bases and J by 6 bases, with 8 bases between the two germline ends. The V gene's germline CDR1 is SNHLY and CDR2 FYNNEI.

The CDR3: CASSQGATGTGGPYGYTF. For the CDR3, the DNA is TGTGCCAGCAGCCAGGGGGCTACTGGAACAGGGGGCCCCTATGGCTACACCTTC. The chain carries TRBV4-2 and TRBJ1-2; 9 positions match TRBD1. This CDR3 comprises 18 residues. The trim removed 3 bases at V and 4 bases at J, leaving 15 bases unmatched. From germline, CDR1 is LGHNA and CDR2 YNFKEQ.

The chain carries TRBV19 and TRBJ1-1; a possible D gene is TRBD1 (5 bases). The germline V gene encodes CDR1 LNHDA and CDR2 SQIVND (reference sequence). The germline V and J ends were trimmed by 6 bases and 5 bases, with 13 bases remaining between them. This CDR3 contains 13 residues. CDR3 residues: CASSPQKGTEAFF. CDR3 in DNA: TGTGCCAGTAGCCCCCAAAAGGGGACTGAAGCTTTCTTT.

V usage is TRBV5-1 and J usage is TRBJ2-1, with 7 bases aligning to TRBD1. V lost 4 bases and J lost 4; bases outside the gene matches: 5. The CDR3 is made up of 14 amino acids. The germline gives CDR1 SGHRS, CDR2 YFSETQ. The CDR3 is CASSLGTAYNEQFF. In DNA form, the CDR3 reads TGCGCCAGCAGCCTGGGGACAGCATACAATGAGCAGTTCTTC.

The gene calls are TRBV11-3 and TRBJ1-6; a possible D gene is TRBD1 (5 bases). The germline V gene encodes CDR1 SGHNT and CDR2 YENEEA. The CDR3 has 14 residues. Trimming took off 3 bases at V and 7 bases at J, with 10 bases between the two ends. The CDR3 nucleotides are TGTGCCAGCAGCTTGAGAAACAGGAATTCACCCCTCCACTTT. It codes for CASSLRNRNSPLHF.

This chain links TRBV28 with TRBJ2-7; 10 bases are shared with TRBD2. Germline V gene data show CDR1 as MDHEN and CDR2 as SYDVKM. With 2 bases clipped from V and 4 bases from J, the junction kept 11 bases outside the gene matches. This CDR3 spans 17 amino acids. The CDR3 DNA follows: TGTGCCAGCAGTTTAGACCGGGGGGTAGCGGGAGGATACGAGCAGTACTTC. Translated: CASSLDRGVAGGYEQYF.

The chain links TRBV3-1 (or the pseudogene TRBV3-2) to TRBJ1-4; 8 positions agree with TRBD1. Germline CDR1 reads LGHDT; CDR2 reads YNNKEL (reference sequence). V shed 1 base, J shed 6 bases, and the junction held 7 bases outside the gene matches. This CDR3 region has 16 residues. The CDR3 reads CASSQGGGTGYEKLFF. DNA for the CDR3: TGTGCCAGCAGCCAAGGGGGAGGGACAGGCTATGAAAAACTGTTTTTT.

The chain uses TRBV11-1 and TRBJ2-5; D is possibly TRBD2 (6 bases). The CDR3 contains 15 residues. CDR1 is SGHAT and CDR2 is FQDESV in the germline V gene (reference sequence). V was shortened by 6 bases and J by 0 bases, with 14 bases between the two germline ends. CDR3: CASSIAVTYQETQYF. In DNA form, the CDR3 reads TGTGCCAGCAGTATAGCGGTTACGTACCAAGAGACCCAGTACTTC. The full variable domain, rest sourced from reference TRBV11-1 and TRBJ2-5, is EAEVAQSPRYKITEKSQAVAFWCDPISGHATLYWYRQILGQGPELLVQFQDESVVDDSQLPKDRFSAERLKGVDSTLKIQPAELGDSAMYLCASSIAVTYQETQYFGPGTRLLVL.

The genes are TRBV18 and TRBJ1-4, with 9 positions matching TRBD1. Germline V gene data show CDR1 as KGHSH and CDR2 as LQKENI. Trimming at V came to 1 base and at J to 8 bases, leaving 8 bases not matched to a gene. The CDR3 is 16 residues long. The CDR3 DNA sequence: TGTGCCAGCTCACCACTTGCCGGGACAGGGAGGGAAAAACTGTTTTTT. Its translation: CASSPLAGTGREKLFF.

The chain is built from TRBV12-3 or TRBV12-4 and TRBJ2-7; TRBD1 matches 10 bases. V dropped 6 bases and J dropped 5; count of bases not matched to a gene: 4. The length of the CDR3 is 13 residues. The DNA of the CDR3 is TGTGCCAGCAGCCCCGGGACAGGGGACGAGCAGTACTTC. This sequence encodes CASSPGTGDEQYF.

The gene calls are TRBV7-9 and TRBJ2-7; D gene uncertain. The CDR3 runs to 14 residues. Trimming shortened V by 2 bases and J by 0 bases, and 8 bases separated the two germline ends. Looked up from germline, CDR1 is SEHNR and CDR2 is FQNEAQ (reference sequence). CDR3 sequence (DNA): TGTGCCAGCAGCTTACAACAGAGCTCCTACGAGCAGTACTTC. Its translation: CASSLQQSSYEQYF.

The V call is TRBV12-5, the J call TRBJ1-4; 8 bases are shared with TRBD1. Trimming cost V 0 bases and J 5 bases; bases outside gene matches: 2. There are 15 residues in the CDR3. Germline V lookup: CDR1 LGHNT, CDR2 FRNRAP. CDR3 nucleotides: TGTGCTAGTGGTTTGGTACGGACAGGGAATGAAAAACTGTTTTTT. Translating gives CASGLVRTGNEKLFF.

This chain connects TRBV9 to TRBJ1-2, with TRBD1 as a possible D gene (5 bases). The CDR3 runs 13 residues. Trimming took off 4 bases at V and 6 bases at J, with 13 bases between the two ends. CDR1 is SGDLS and CDR2 is YYNGEE in the germline V gene. CDR3 sequence reads: CASSLGPLDGYTF. In DNA, the CDR3 is TGTGCCAGCAGCTTGGGGCCCCTTGATGGCTACACCTTC.

This chain connects TRBV15 to TRBJ2-7; 7 bases fit TRBD2. CDR3 length: 18 residues. V shed 0 bases and J 4 bases; nucleotides not matched to a gene: 15. Germline V gene sequence: CDR1 LNHNV, CDR2 YYDKDF (reference sequence). The CDR3 DNA reads TGTGCCACCAGCAGAGATAAGCTCGGGCAGCGGGATTGGTACGAGCAGTACTTC. Translation: CATSRDKLGQRDWYEQYF.

The chain links TRBV7-3 to TRBJ2-6; a weak D match, TRBD1 (5 bases). The CDR3 is 17 residues long. Trimming took 5 bases from V and 2 from J, leaving 16 bases between them. Germline V gene data show CDR1 as SGHTA and CDR2 as FQGTGA. CDR3 amino acids: CASSLRQSSTGANVLTF. The CDR3, as DNA: TGTGCCAGCAGCCTTCGACAGTCGAGCACTGGGGCCAACGTCCTGACTTTC.

The chain recombines TRBV28 with TRBJ1-2; 8 nucleotides align to TRBD1. The V gene's germline CDR1 is MDHEN and CDR2 SYDVKM. V was pared by 4 bases and J by 4 bases, with 5 bases of the junction left unmatched. There are 14 residues in the CDR3. The DNA of the CDR3 is TGTGCCAGCAGTTCACAGGGGGAGGGCTATGGCTACACCTTC. Its protein product is CASSSQGEGYGYTF.

J is TRBJ2-6 and V is TRBV27, with 9 bases matching TRBD1. Germline CDR1 and CDR2: MNHEY and SMNVEV (reference sequence). The CDR3 consists of 16 residues. V lost 5 bases and J lost 3; bases outside the gene matches: 5. The CDR3 DNA follows: TGTGCCAGCAGTCCCGGACAGGGGTTTGGGGCCAACGTCCTGACTTTC. Encoded protein: CASSPGQGFGANVLTF.